Described below is a single T cell receptor beta chain sequence and its context. Naive CD8 cells lacked CD45RO and underwent positive selection for CCR7, leaving out terminally differentiated effector memory CD45RA+ cells. Within Nashville, Tennessee resided all donors, each a Caucasian adult. Evenly divided among several immunoSEQ plates was the genomic DNA of each subset. In the original processing: With immunoSEQ giving junction-only sequences and no quality scores, filtering differed. Profiling relied on immunoSEQ multiplex PCR, and the TCRdb table lists in-frame clones only, not all of them. The V and J calls and clone size were taken over from that table, and D and trimming were inferred from the DNA. The data show about 2.1 million clones, 85% to 95% seen once. The data are from a study of shared clonotypes between healthy human individuals. The CDR3 runs 13 residues. Germline CDR1 is MGHRA and CDR2 is YSYEKL. V was pared by 3 bases and J by 9 bases, with 12 bases between.

Source material: naive CD8+ T cells from PBMCs. This sequence joins TRBV4-1 and TRBJ2-1; D unclear. This TCR came from a man aged 18 to 30 in good health. Some clones in this sample may be carry-over from other donors' samples. The DNA of the CDR3 is TGCGCCAGCAGCCATGCAAGCCCTCCTGAGCAGTTCTTC. The encoded protein is CASSHASPPEQFF.